A single T cell receptor beta chain is shown here with its context. Its antigen is not identified. These data belong to a study of beta chain features in type 1 diabetes. The CDR3 loop spans 13 amino acids. The ends were cut back, 4 bases at V and 7 bases at J, with 13 bases in the middle. Germline V CDR1 and CDR2: SGHTA, FQGTGA. Overall study results and limits: All four CD4+ subsets of Type 1 diabetes patients contained TCRB CDR3s that were moderately but significantly shorter. It was possible that PCR favored shorter templates, equally so in patients and controls.

Reverse transcribing all isolated RNA meant expressed TCRB transcripts were sequenced. Some clones are missing from TCRdb's copy, which holds only in-frame ones; the method was immunoSEQ multiplex PCR. In the table there are around 140,000 clones, 9% of which are singletons. Blood was drawn once from each donor into heparinised tubes. The draws averaged around 120 mL. It was via CD45RO/CCR7/CD25/CD127/CD95/CD27 that CD4+ naive, central memory, regulatory and stem cell-like memory cells were sorted. This receptor was taken from a man in his thirties or forties with type 1 diabetes. Sequenced: central memory CD4+ T cells from blood. The V gene is TRBV7-3, the J gene TRBJ1-2, with D uncertain. CDR3 protein: CASSSNTASGYTF. The CDR3 DNA sequence: TGTGCCAGCAGCTCCAACACAGCCTCTGGCTACACCTTC.